Detailed here is one TCR beta chain. This entry belongs to a study of blood T cell repertoires in COVID-19. Whole-study context: Sites across the United States, Italy and Spain contributed samples from acute and convalescent COVID-19. T cells, B-cell-depleted T cells, or PBMCs provided the cDNA or gDNA that served as material.

Recovered status applied to Cohort 3 donors who had two consecutive negative PCRs. It also applied to those with clearance or with symptom resolution. Trimming cost V 5 bases and J 8 bases; bases outside gene matches: 21. Germline assignment: CDR1 SGHNT and CDR2 YENEEA. This CDR3 region has 19 residues. How the authors handled the data: Estimated nucleated cell counts came from reference gene primer amplification. Produced via immunoSEQ multiplex PCR; TCRdb's table is partial and in-frame only. That table furnishes V, J and clone size, whereas the DNA furnished D and trimming. The sample holds roughly 200,000 clones, around 83% seen once.

Sequencing input: PBMCs or T cells enriched from blood (not recorded which). The rearrangement joins TRBV11-3 to TRBJ2-3, with 11 bases lining up with TRBD2. The sequence derives from a middle-aged man who had recovered from COVID-19. CDR3 sequence: CASSARALGTSGLRGTQYF. CDR3 nucleotide sequence: TGTGCCAGCAGCGCACGAGCTTTGGGGACTAGCGGTCTCCGAGGTACGCAGTATTTT.